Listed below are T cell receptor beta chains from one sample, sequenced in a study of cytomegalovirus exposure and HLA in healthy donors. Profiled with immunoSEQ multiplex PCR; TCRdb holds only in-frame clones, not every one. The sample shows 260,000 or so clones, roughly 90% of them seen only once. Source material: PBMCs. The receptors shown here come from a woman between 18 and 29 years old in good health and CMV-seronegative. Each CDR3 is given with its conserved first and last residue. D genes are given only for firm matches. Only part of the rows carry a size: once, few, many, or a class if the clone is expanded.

CDR3: CASSTVAGGDSQETQYF
DNA: TGTGCCAGCAGCACCGTCGCCGGGGGGGATTCACAAGAGACCCAGTACTTC
J: TRBJ2-5
V: TRBV7-9
size: .
D: TRBD2

CDR3: CASGGQGVHEQYF
DNA: TGTGCCAGCGGCGGACAGGGGGTCCACGAGCAGTACTTC
J: TRBJ2-7
V: TRBV9
size: .
D: TRBD1

CDR3: CASSVVTGGGTDTQYF
DNA: TGTGCCAGCAGCGTAGTGACAGGGGGAGGCACAGATACGCAGTATTTT
J: TRBJ2-3
V: TRBV9
size: .
D: TRBD1

CDR3: CASSARTSGYNEQFF
DNA: TGTGCCAGCAGTGCGCGGACTAGCGGTTACAATGAGCAGTTCTTC
J: TRBJ2-1
V: TRBV2
size: .
D: TRBD2

CDR3: CASSLAGLAEKNSYEQYF
DNA: TGTGCCAGCAGCTTAGCGGGACTAGCGGAGAAGAATTCATACGAGCAGTACTTC
J: TRBJ2-7
V: TRBV7-9
size: .
D: TRBD2

CDR3: CASSLEAGGNEQYF
DNA: TGTGCCAGCAGCTTGGAGGCAGGGGGCAACGAGCAGTACTTC
J: TRBJ2-7
V: TRBV5-4
size: .
D: TRBD1

CDR3: CASSGLYEQYF
DNA: TGTGCCAGTAGTGGGCTATACGAGCAGTACTTC
J: TRBJ2-7
V: TRBV19
size: .
D: .

CDR3: CASSQGPDGATYYEQYF
DNA: TGCGCCAGCAGCCAAGGCCCTGATGGTGCTACCTACTACGAGCAGTACTTC
J: TRBJ2-7
V: TRBV4-1
size: .
D: .

CDR3: CASSYSRTGQPQHF
DNA: TGTGCCAGCAGTTACTCCCGAACGGGACAGCCCCAGCATTTT
J: TRBJ1-5
V: TRBV6-5
size: .
D: .

CDR3: CASSITGVTTLNEQFF
DNA: TGTGCCAGCAGCATTACAGGGGTGACTACTTTGAATGAGCAGTTCTTC
J: TRBJ2-1
V: TRBV11-3
size: once
D: TRBD1

CDR3: CASSSDKGLAGTDTQYF
DNA: TGTGCCAGCAGCTCCGACAAAGGACTAGCGGGCACAGATACGCAGTATTTT
J: TRBJ2-3
V: TRBV9
size: .
D: TRBD2

CDR3: CASSGPLAGSYEQYF
DNA: TGTGCCAGCAGCGGCCCACTAGCGGGGTCCTACGAGCAGTACTTC
J: TRBJ2-7
V: TRBV9
size: .
D: TRBD2

CDR3: CASSLGGSSYNEQFF
DNA: TGTGCCAGCAGCTTGGGCGGGAGCTCCTACAATGAGCAGTTCTTC
J: TRBJ2-1
V: TRBV5-6
size: few
D: TRBD2

CDR3: CASSLGRGASSTDTQYF
DNA: TGCGCCAGCAGCTTGGGGCGGGGGGCGTCTAGCACAGATACGCAGTATTTT
J: TRBJ2-3
V: TRBV5-1
size: once
D: TRBD2

CDR3: CASSPLGTNPYEQYF
DNA: TGTGCCAGCTCACCATTAGGGACAAACCCCTACGAGCAGTACTTC
J: TRBJ2-7
V: TRBV18
size: .
D: .